Below, 30 T cell receptor beta chains from the same sample are listed, as sequenced in a study of control samples from healthy donors and cancer patients. Clones were read by immunoSEQ multiplex PCR, and TCRdb kept only the in-frame ones, dropping some. This table has around 93,000 clones, roughly 92% appearing once. The sample was blood. These receptors all stem from a human donor in good health. The donor label of this sample is uncertain.

This clone has a single count. The chain employs TRBV28 and TRBJ1-5, with D maybe TRBD1 (6 bases). Trimming left V 8 bases short and J 1 base short, with 9 bases between. Germline V gene lookup returns CDR1 MDHEN and CDR2 SYDVKM. This CDR3 spans 13 amino acids. CDR3 sequence reads: CASSTGSNQPQHF. The CDR3 DNA is TGTGCCAGCTCCACAGGGAGCAATCAGCCCCAGCATTTT.

The V and J genes are TRBV5-1 and TRBJ2-2, with D perhaps being TRBD1 or TRBD2 (6 bases each). V lost 1 base and J lost 5, with 12 bases in between. Germline-derived CDR1 and CDR2 are SGHRS and YFSETQ. The CDR3 totals 15 residues. This chain's CDR3 is CASSLMIGGTGELFF. The CDR3 region has the DNA TGCGCCAGCAGCTTGATGATAGGGGGGACCGGGGAGCTGTTTTTT.

This clone was observed a few times. The chain is built from TRBV9 and TRBJ1-3; TRBD1 is a possible D gene (5 bases). With 6 bases removed from V and 0 bases from J, the gap between germline ends came to 13 bases. CDR3 length: 15 residues. The germline CDR1 and CDR2 sequences are SGDLS and YYNGEE. The CDR3 sequence: CASTAEGISGNTIYF. The CDR3 DNA follows: TGTGCCAGCACCGCGGAGGGGATCTCTGGAAACACCATATATTTT. The full variable domain, in which reference TRBV9 and TRBJ1-3 provide the parts outside the CDR3, is DSGVTQTPKHLITATGQRVTLRCSPRSGDLSVYWYQQSLDQGLQFLIQYYNGEERAKGNILERFSAQQFPDLHSELNLSSLELGDSALYFCASTAEGISGNTIYFGEGSWLTVV.

The chain uses TRBV5-1 and TRBJ2-2, with 8 bases fitting TRBD1. This CDR3 is 15 amino acids long. Germline trimming cut 2 bases from V and 5 bases from J; bases unmatched to any gene: 5. Germline-derived CDR1 and CDR2 are SGHRS and YFSETQ. The CDR3 DNA follows: TGCGCCAGCAGCTTCGGACAGGGAGGAACCGGGGAGCTGTTTTTT. It specifies CASSFGQGGTGELFF.

The chain combines TRBV15 with TRBJ1-5; D gene uncertain. Germline lookup yields CDR1 LNHNV and CDR2 YYDKDF (reference sequence). The ends were cut back, 1 base at V and 6 bases at J, with 4 bases in the middle. This CDR3 has 12 amino acids. CDR3 protein: CATSRAGQPQHF. As DNA, the CDR3 is TGTGCCACCAGCAGAGCGGGTCAGCCCCAGCATTTT.

The rearrangement joins TRBV5-1 to TRBJ1-3, with no clear D. Germline V gives CDR1 SGHRS, CDR2 YFSETQ. Trimming stripped 0 bases from V and 1 base from J, with 8 bases between. The CDR3 runs to 15 residues. The CDR3 is CASSLAPASGNTIYF. The CDR3 coding sequence is TGCGCCAGCAGCTTGGCCCCAGCTTCTGGAAACACCATATATTTT. Full variable domain (remainder filled in from reference TRBV5-1 and TRBJ1-3): KAGVTQTPRYLIKTRGQQVTLSCSPISGHRSVSWYQQTPGQGLQFLFEYFSETQRNKGNFPGRFSGRQFSNSRSEMNVSTLELGDSALYLCASSLAPASGNTIYFGEGSWLTVV.

The J gene is TRBJ1-1, the V gene TRBV10-3; 7 bases line up with TRBD1. Germline lookup yields CDR1 ENHRY and CDR2 SYGVKD. Unmatched junction bases numbered 9, after V lost 5 bases and J lost 6 bases. The CDR3 loop spans 14 amino acids. The CDR3 nucleotides are TGTGCCATCAGTCAGCTCCCCGACAGGGCTGAAGCTTTCTTT. Amino acid sequence: CAISQLPDRAEAFF.

The chain joins TRBV11-3 to TRBJ2-2; tentative D call: TRBD1 (6 bases). V lost 5 bases and J 5 bases, leaving 12 bases between the germline ends. The CDR3 spans 14 residues. Germline CDR1 is SGHNT and CDR2 is YENEEA. The CDR3 reads CASSRIGGTGELFF. In nucleotides, the CDR3 is TGTGCCAGCAGCCGAATAGGGGGTACCGGGGAGCTGTTTTTT.

The chain combines TRBV25-1 with TRBJ2-3, with TRBD2 matching 13 bases. V lost 6 bases to trimming and J lost 1 base; unmatched junction nucleotides: 4. CDR1 is MGHDK and CDR2 is SYGVNS in the germline V gene. The CDR3 is 16 amino acids. For the CDR3, the DNA is TGTGCCAGCAGCATCGGACTAGCGGGGGGCACAGATACGCAGTATTTT. Translated: CASSIGLAGGTDTQYF.

Only one count was recorded for this clone. The genes are TRBV7-9 and TRBJ2-3; D is uncertain. Between the trimmed V and J ends, which lost 5 bases and 6 bases, there was a span of 6 bases. The CDR3 runs 11 residues. Per the germline V gene, CDR1 is SEHNR and CDR2 is FQNEAQ (reference sequence). The CDR3 DNA follows: TGTGCCAGCAGCATCGGCGATACGCAGTATTTT. It encodes CASSIGDTQYF.

This chain connects TRBV5-6 to TRBJ2-3; possible D gene TRBD2, 6 bases. Per germline, CDR1 SGHDT and CDR2 YYEEEE. The CDR3 extends over 12 amino acids. Trimming removed 0 bases at V and 9 bases at J, with 8 bases between. CDR3 amino acids: CASSLVDYTQYF. CDR3 bases: TGTGCCAGCAGCTTGGTGGACTACACGCAGTATTTT.

This chain links TRBV6-5 with TRBJ2-2; D possibly corresponds to TRBD1 (6 bases). Trimming stripped 5 bases from V and 3 bases from J, with 10 bases between. CDR3 length: 14 residues. From germline, CDR1 is MNHEY and CDR2 SVGAGI. The CDR3 DNA reads TGTGCCAGCAGTCCCTGGACAGACACCGGGGAGCTGTTTTTT. Translating it yields CASSPWTDTGELFF.

The chain is built from TRBV29-1 and TRBJ2-1, with no clear D. V gave up 0 bases and J gave up 6 bases, with 9 bases separating them. CDR3 length: 13 residues. The V gene's germline CDR1 is SQVTM and CDR2 ANQGSEA. This CDR3 reads CSVEDQLPNEQFF. Written as DNA, the CDR3 is TGCAGCGTTGAAGATCAATTACCCAATGAGCAGTTCTTC.

This CDR3 reads CASIRDRGADTQYF. DNA for the CDR3: TGTGCCAGCATAAGAGACAGGGGGGCAGATACGCAGTATTTT. The V call is TRBV6-5, the J call TRBJ2-3; 9 bases align to TRBD1. The CDR3 sequence is 14 residues long. J gave up 4 bases and V 7 bases, and 6 bases lay outside the gene matches. Germline loops: CDR1 MNHEY, CDR2 SVGAGI.

This rearrangement joins TRBV20-1 to TRBJ2-7; maybe TRBD1 (5 bases). This CDR3 has 14 residues. V lost 3 bases and J lost 2, with 14 bases in between. CDR1 and CDR2 (germline): DFQATT, SNEGSKA (reference sequence). DNA of the CDR3: TGCAGTGCTAGTAGGGCAGGGAATCCCTACGAGCAGTACTTC. It specifies CSASRAGNPYEQYF.

The chain uses TRBV19 and TRBJ1-6; maybe TRBD1 (5 bases). From germline, CDR1 is LNHDA and CDR2 SQIVND (reference sequence). With 6 bases removed from V and 6 bases from J, the gap between germline ends came to 12 bases. This CDR3 is 14 amino acids long. Here the CDR3 reads CASRDSTINSPLHF. The CDR3 coding sequence is TGTGCCAGTAGAGACAGTACGATTAATTCACCCCTCCACTTT.

The CDR3: CASSADISGGANNEQFF. The CDR3 bases are TGTGCCAGCAGCGCGGACATTAGCGGGGGGGCGAATAATGAGCAGTTCTTC. This chain connects TRBV14 to TRBJ2-1, with 11 bases identical to TRBD2. Per germline, CDR1 SGHDN and CDR2 FVKESK. The CDR3 has 17 amino acids. J was trimmed by 7 bases and V by 5 bases; bases with no gene match: 13.

The genes are TRBV19 and TRBJ1-2; 9 nucleotides match TRBD1. The CDR3 extends over 14 amino acids. Trimming cost V 5 bases and J 4 bases; bases outside gene matches: 5. Germline CDR1 and CDR2: LNHDA and SQIVND (reference sequence). The CDR3 sequence is CASSPGTGRYGYTF. CDR3 nucleotides: TGTGCCAGTAGTCCCGGGACAGGGCGCTATGGCTACACCTTC.

This chain joins TRBV5-1 and TRBJ1-6; 9 positions agree with TRBD1. Germline CDR1 is SGHRS and CDR2 is YFSETQ. The CDR3 extends over 15 amino acids. J gave up 10 bases and V 4 bases, and 9 bases lay outside the gene matches. The CDR3 DNA reads TGCGCCAGCAGCGTGTCCGGACAGGGGACCTCACCCCTCCACTTT. This translates into CASSVSGQGTSPLHF. The full variable domain, with the rest looked up from reference TRBV5-1 and TRBJ1-6, is KAGVTQTPRYLIKTRGQQVTLSCSPISGHRSVSWYQQTPGQGLQFLFEYFSETQRNKGNFPGRFSGRQFSNSRSEMNVSTLELGDSALYLCASSVSGQGTSPLHFGNGTRLTVT.

Only one count was recorded for this clone. The chain carries TRBV15 and TRBJ1-4; D possibly corresponds to TRBD1 (5 bases). The CDR3 consists of 16 residues. Trimming stripped 0 bases from V and 7 bases from J, with 15 bases between. The germline gives CDR1 LNHNV, CDR2 YYDKDF (reference sequence). The CDR3 nucleotides are TGTGCCACCAGCAGAGAGGGTAAGGGGACCCTTGAAAAACTGTTTTTT. Encoded protein: CATSREGKGTLEKLFF.

V and J are TRBV27 and TRBJ2-2; 8 bases line up with TRBD1. The J segment lost 0 bases and the V segment lost 10 bases, leaving 7 bases of the junction unmatched. The CDR3 runs 15 residues. Germline CDR1 and CDR2: MNHEY and SMNVEV (reference sequence). CDR3 region: CAIHPGGANTGELFF. In DNA form, the CDR3 reads TGTGCCATCCACCCAGGGGGCGCGAACACCGGGGAGCTGTTTTTT.

V is TRBV24-1 and J is TRBJ1-4, with TRBD1 as a possible D gene (6 bases). The CDR3 is 16 amino acids. V lost 3 bases and J lost 3, with 13 bases in between. CDR1 is KGHDR, CDR2 SFDVKD, per germline. CDR3 nucleotides: TGTGCCACCAGTGATCCTGGCGGGGGCCCTAATGAAAAACTGTTTTTT. This sequence encodes CATSDPGGGPNEKLFF.

The J gene is TRBJ1-3, the V gene TRBV24-1; 7 nucleotides align to TRBD1. V lost 2 bases, J lost 1 base, and 7 bases stayed unmatched. CDR1 and CDR2 from the germline V gene are KGHDR and SFDVKD. The CDR3 runs to 17 residues. This CDR3 reads CATSDSRQGLSGNTIYF. CDR3 DNA: TGTGCCACCAGTGATTCGCGACAGGGTCTATCTGGAAACACCATATATTTT.

The count of this clone is one. The chain recombines TRBV6-2 or TRBV6-3 with TRBJ2-1; possible D gene TRBD2, 6 bases. Trimming cost V 5 bases and J 8 bases, with 22 bases left between them. The CDR3 is 16 residues long. Germline V gives CDR1 MNHEY, CDR2 SVGEGT. CDR3 residues: CASSPRFYGGLDEQFF. The CDR3 nucleotides are TGTGCCAGCAGTCCCCGATTTTACGGGGGACTGGATGAGCAGTTCTTC.

This chain connects TRBV6-5 to TRBJ1-1; D might be TRBD1 (6 bases). Germline CDR1 reads MNHEY; CDR2 reads SVGAGI. Trimming stripped 2 bases from V and 0 bases from J, with 10 bases between. The CDR3 extends over 15 amino acids. The CDR3 loop is CASSYEGVMNTEAFF. CDR3 nucleotides: TGTGCCAGCAGTTACGAGGGGGTAATGAACACTGAAGCTTTCTTT.

The chain employs TRBV2 and TRBJ2-5; D remains ambiguous. V was clipped by 6 bases and J by 5 bases, with 16 bases between them. The CDR3 runs to 14 residues. The germline V gene has CDR1 SNHLY and CDR2 FYNNEI. CDR3: CASRAVSLWETQYF. The CDR3 DNA is TGTGCCAGCAGAGCAGTATCCCTATGGGAGACCCAGTACTTC.

DNA for the CDR3: TGTGCCAGCAGTTTCAGTGACGGGACGAAGAATCAGCCCCAGCATTTT. Residues: CASSFSDGTKNQPQHF. This sequence joins TRBV27 and TRBJ1-5; tentatively, D is TRBD1 (5 bases). Germline CDR1 is MNHEY and CDR2 is SMNVEV (reference sequence). There are 16 residues in the CDR3. V was shortened by 3 bases and J by 4 bases, with 16 bases between the two germline ends.

This chain connects TRBV19 to TRBJ1-2; tentatively, D is TRBD1 (6 bases). The CDR3 is made up of 11 amino acids. The V gene's germline CDR1 is LNHDA and CDR2 SQIVND (reference sequence). V lost 3 bases to trimming and J lost 8 bases, with 7 bases between them. CDR3 region: CASSMQGGYTF. CDR3 nucleotides: TGTGCCAGTAGTATGCAGGGGGGCTACACCTTC.

The chain carries TRBV5-8 and TRBJ1-6; 7 nucleotides align to TRBD1. Germline trimming cut 0 bases from V and 9 bases from J; bases unmatched to any gene: 9. This CDR3 has 16 residues. Germline CDR1 and CDR2: SGHTS and YDEGEE. This chain's CDR3 is CASSLVPTGPVSPLHF. The CDR3, as DNA: TGTGCCAGCAGCTTGGTCCCGACAGGGCCGGTTTCACCCCTCCACTTT.

The CDR3 nucleotides are TGTGCCTGGAGCATTATACCGGGGGTTGGGGCCAACGTCCTGACTTTC. Its protein product is CAWSIIPGVGANVLTF. The V call is TRBV30, the J call TRBJ2-6; D is possibly TRBD2 (6 bases). With 3 bases removed from V and 3 bases from J, the gap between germline ends came to 15 bases. The CDR3 contains 16 residues. CDR1 is GTSNPN, CDR2 SVGIG, per germline (reference sequence).